Below, 16 T cell receptor beta chains from the same sample are listed, as sequenced in a study of early T cells in non-severe SARS-CoV-2 infection. One entry per CDR3 protein, called by TCRdb with MiXCR from the 5' RACE reads. This sample has 55,000 to 70,000 distinct CDR3 sequences; about 10% occur once, and the top ten carry 8.5% to 9%. The specimen sequenced was whole blood. The source of these receptors is an adult who was a healthcare worker with PCR-confirmed SARS-CoV-2 infection or an uninfected control (not recorded which).

Only a few counts were recorded for this clonotype. V and J are TRBV5-1 and TRBJ2-1; possibly TRBD1 or TRBD2 for D (5 bases each). From germline, CDR1 is SGHRS and CDR2 YFSETQ. V shed 3 bases and J shed 1 base, with 14 bases lying between them. This CDR3 is 16 amino acids long. The CDR3 DNA reads TGCGCCAGCAGCTCCGAGGGGAGAGCATCCTACAATGAGCAGTTCTTC. Its protein is CASSSEGRASYNEQFF.

At least ten counts were recorded for this clonotype. The chain has TRBV3-1 and TRBJ1-6, with TRBD1 identical over 9 bases. J was trimmed by 8 bases and V by 3 bases; bases with no gene match: 2. This CDR3 comprises 14 residues. CDR1 and CDR2 (germline): LGHDT, YNNKEL (reference sequence). The CDR3 DNA is TGTGCCAGCAGCCACACAGGGGGCGATTCACCCCTCCACTTT. Residues: CASSHTGGDSPLHF.

This clonotype turned up a few times. The chain has TRBV5-1 and TRBJ2-1; D is undetermined. Trimming shortened V by 0 bases and J by 6 bases, and 13 bases separated the two germline ends. The CDR3 covers 15 residues. Germline V gene lookup returns CDR1 SGHRS and CDR2 YFSETQ. DNA for the CDR3: TGCGCCAGCAGCTTGGGCTTTTCGCAGGCCAATGAGCAGTTCTTC. It yields the protein CASSLGFSQANEQFF.

This clonotype was detected many times. The chain combines TRBV12-3 or TRBV12-4 with TRBJ2-1, with 14 bases aligning to TRBD2. This CDR3 region has 18 residues. With V trimmed by 4 bases and J by 0 bases, 5 bases remained unmatched. The CDR3 DNA reads TGTGCCAGCAGTTCCTCCGGGACTAGCGGGAGCTCCTACAATGAGCAGTTCTTC. It yields the protein CASSSSGTSGSSYNEQFF.

This clonotype was picked up a small number of times. The CDR3 region is CASSQAASGNHNEQFF. For the CDR3, the DNA is TGCGCCAGCAGCCAAGCGGCTAGCGGGAACCACAATGAGCAGTTCTTC. The rearrangement links TRBV4-1 to TRBJ2-1; 9 bases are shared with TRBD2. Germline CDR1 MGHRA, CDR2 YSYEKL. The CDR3 is made up of 16 amino acids. The ends lost 1 base at V and 5 bases at J; junction bases unmatched: 6.

The chain links TRBV11-2 to TRBJ1-1, with D hard to call. This CDR3 contains 14 residues. The V end lost 4 bases, the J end lost 6 bases, and 15 bases lay between the germline ends. From germline, CDR1 is SGHAT and CDR2 FQNNGV. In DNA form, the CDR3 reads TGTGCCAGCAGCTCCCTTGGAGTAATGGCTGAAGCTTTCTTT. This codes for CASSSLGVMAEAFF.

This clonotype appeared many times. This chain uses TRBV5-6 with TRBJ1-1; tentative D call: TRBD1 (5 bases). The germline V gene has CDR1 SGHDT and CDR2 YYEEEE. Trimming took 3 bases from V and 1 from J, leaving 7 bases between them. The CDR3 contains 13 residues. CDR3 coding DNA: TGTGCCAGCAGCTCGACAGAGAACACTGAAGCTTTCTTT. Translated, it gives CASSSTENTEAFF.

This clonotype has a count of ten or more. This chain links TRBV6-1 with TRBJ1-1, with D maybe TRBD1 (5 bases). The CDR3 totals 13 residues. The V gene's germline CDR1 is MNHNS and CDR2 SASEGT. Trimming took off 3 bases at V and 7 bases at J, with 12 bases between the two ends. This chain's CDR3 is CASSDGGRREAFF. The CDR3 bases are TGTGCCAGCAGTGACGGGGGTCGGCGTGAAGCTTTCTTT.

J is TRBJ1-6 and V is TRBV5-4; 8 positions agree with TRBD1. CDR3 size: 14 residues. Per the germline V gene, CDR1 is SGHNT and CDR2 is YYREEE (reference sequence). Trimming cost V 5 bases and J 5 bases; bases outside gene matches: 3. CDR3 sequence (DNA): TGTGCCAGCAGTTCGGACAGGGATAATTCACCCCTCCACTTT. Protein sequence: CASSSDRDNSPLHF. The whole variable domain, filled in from reference TRBV5-4 and TRBJ1-6, reads ETGVTQSPTHLIKTRGQQVTLRCSSQSGHNTVSWYQQALGQGPQFIFQYYREEENGRGNFPPRFSGLQFPNYSSELNVNALELDDSALYLCASSSDRDNSPLHFGNGTRLTVT.

This clonotype was detected many times. This CDR3 is CASSLALAGAYEQYF. The CDR3 region has the DNA TGTGCCAGCAGCTTAGCACTCGCGGGAGCCTACGAGCAGTACTTC. The chain recombines TRBV7-9 with TRBJ2-7; 7 bases agree with TRBD2. This CDR3 is built from 15 residues. CDR1 and CDR2 from the germline V gene are SEHNR and FQNEAQ (reference sequence). V dropped 0 bases and J dropped 2; count of bases not matched to a gene: 4.

The chain carries TRBV10-3 and TRBJ1-6, with D possibly TRBD1 on 5 matching bases. CDR1 and CDR2 (germline): ENHRY, SYGVKD. The CDR3 sequence is 14 residues long. The ends were cut back, 6 bases at V and 6 bases at J, with 12 bases in the middle. The CDR3 bases are TGTGCCATCAGCAATGGACAAAGTAATTCACCCCTCCACTTT. It is translated as CAISNGQSNSPLHF.

Here the CDR3 DNA reads TGCAGCGTACACCATACCTATGGCTACACCTTC. Translating it yields CSVHHTYGYTF. The chain uses TRBV29-1 and TRBJ1-2; D gene ambiguous. The CDR3 sequence is 11 residues long. CDR1 SQVTM and CDR2 ANQGSEA come from the germline V gene. V was trimmed by 6 bases and J by 4 bases, leaving 9 bases between them.

Ten or more counts support this clonotype. The germline gene is not matched at one end of the junction; a read error may be the cause. The chain uses TRBV27 and TRBJ1-5, with D unclear. The CDR3 extends over 13 amino acids. CDR1 and CDR2 from the germline V gene are MNHEY and SMNVEV (reference sequence). The CDR3 sequence: CASSLLGNQPQHF. The CDR3 DNA reads as TGCGCCAGCAGCTTGTTGGGAAATCAGCCCCAGCATTTT.

The J gene is TRBJ1-5, the V gene TRBV12-3 or TRBV12-4; 9 bases are a match to TRBD1. The CDR3 runs 15 residues. V lost 7 bases, J lost 6 bases, and 10 bases stayed unmatched. CDR3 sequence reads: CASTSGQGGSQPQHF. The CDR3 DNA sequence: TGTGCCAGCACTTCGGGACAGGGAGGTAGTCAGCCCCAGCATTTT.

The rearrangement uses TRBV6-1 and TRBJ1-6; 9 nucleotides line up with TRBD1. Trimming removed 7 bases from V and 8 bases from J; junction bases left unmatched: 3. The V gene's germline CDR1 is MNHNS and CDR2 SASEGT. The CDR3 contains 13 residues. The CDR3 bases are TGTGCCAGCATTGGGACAGGGCATTCACCCCTCCACTTT. Protein sequence: CASIGTGHSPLHF.

The rearrangement links TRBV7-2 to TRBJ2-1, with no clear D. The V and J ends lost 1 base and 13 bases respectively, with 11 bases between them. The CDR3 runs 12 residues. Germline lookup yields CDR1 SGHTA and CDR2 FQGNSA. CDR3: CASSLVYSFQFF. CDR3 bases: TGTGCCAGCAGCTTAGTTTACTCGTTTCAGTTCTTC.